Following are 29 T cell receptor beta chains from one sample sequenced in a study of OX40 agonist ivuxolimab in advanced cancers. Sequencing was performed with immunoSEQ multiplex PCR; in TCRdb, only in-frame clones are kept and a portion is missing. Here the sample spans about 70,000 clones, around 88% being singletons. The sequencing used CD4+ or CD8+ T cells sorted from blood, collected in a trial of the OX40 agonist ivuxolimab. All receptors derive from an adult with an advanced solid tumor such as melanoma, head and neck, liver or kidney cancer.

This clone was counted once. The chain couples TRBV28 to TRBJ2-2, with 8 positions matching TRBD1. J was trimmed by 4 bases and V by 2 bases; bases with no gene match: 3. CDR1 and CDR2 from the germline V gene are MDHEN and SYDVKM. There are 15 residues in the CDR3. CDR3 amino acids: CASSLTGGFTGELFF. The DNA of the CDR3 is TGTGCCAGCAGTTTAACAGGGGGATTCACCGGGGAGCTGTTTTTT.

The chain is built from TRBV4-2 and TRBJ1-1; no clear D. This CDR3 contains 14 residues. Deletions cut 4 bases from V and 3 bases from J, with 12 bases between. Germline loops: CDR1 LGHNA, CDR2 YNFKEQ. CDR3 in DNA: TGTGCCAGCAGCCCCAGAAGGACGGACACTGAAGCTTTCTTT. Translating it yields CASSPRRTDTEAFF.

The CDR3 region has the DNA TGTGCCAGCAGCTTGGAGAGAGATCAGCCCCAGCATTTT. This translates into CASSLERDQPQHF. This rearrangement joins TRBV5-4 to TRBJ1-5; D is unresolved. The germline V gene encodes CDR1 SGHNT and CDR2 YYREEE (reference sequence). Deletions cut 0 bases from V and 5 bases from J, with 6 bases between. The length of the CDR3 is 13 residues.

The chain is built from TRBV7-2 and TRBJ2-2; D unclear. There are 14 residues in the CDR3. Germline lookup yields CDR1 SGHTA and CDR2 FQGNSA. V lost 1 base, J lost 6 bases, and 9 bases lay in between. The CDR3 spells CASSLDAAAGELFF. DNA of the CDR3: TGTGCCAGCAGCTTAGACGCGGCGGCCGGGGAGCTGTTTTTT. Looking up the rest from reference TRBV7-2 and TRBJ2-2 gives the full variable domain: GAGVSQSPSNKVTEKGKDVELRCDPISGHTALYWYRQSLGQGLEFLIYFQGNSAPDKSGLPSDRFSAERTGGSVSTLTIQRTQQEDSAVYLCASSLDAAAGELFFGEGSRLTVL.

The chain uses TRBV28 and TRBJ2-3; the D is unclear. V lost 3 bases to trimming and J lost 4 bases, with 5 bases between them. Germline V gene sequence: CDR1 MDHEN, CDR2 SYDVKM. The CDR3 loop spans 12 amino acids. This CDR3 reads CASSFMADTQYF. CDR3 coding DNA: TGTGCCAGCAGTTTTATGGCAGATACGCAGTATTTT.

V is TRBV1 and J is TRBJ2-3; the D segment call TRBD2 is taken from the table without a DNA check. TRBV1 is a pseudogene segment. The CDR3 totals 20 residues. CDR3 region: CTSSQSTPLLAGGRSDTQYF. The CDR3, as DNA: TGCACCAGCAGCCAGAGCACCCCCTTACTAGCGGGAGGAAGGTCAGATACGCAGTATTTT.

The V and J genes are TRBV30 and TRBJ1-4; possibly TRBD1 for D (6 bases). V lost 5 bases and J 8 bases, leaving 15 bases between the germline ends. CDR3 size: 13 residues. Germline V gene data show CDR1 as GTSNPN and CDR2 as SVGIG (reference sequence). CDR3 in amino acids: CAWAGGGGEKLFF. The CDR3 region has the DNA TGTGCCTGGGCTGGAGGGGGAGGCGAAAAACTGTTTTTT. Together with reference TRBV30 and TRBJ1-4, the CDR3 gives the full variable domain: SQTIHQWPATLVQPVGSPLSLECTVEGTSNPNLYWYRQAAGRGLQLLFYSVGIGQISSEVPQNLSASRPQDRQFILSSKKLLLSDSGFYLCAWAGGGGEKLFFGSGTQLSVL.

J is TRBJ2-5 and V is TRBV13; 16 bases align to TRBD2. The germline V gene has CDR1 PRHDT and CDR2 FYEKMQ (reference sequence). Trimming at V came to 5 bases and at J to 3 bases, leaving 3 bases not matched to a gene. The CDR3 has 16 residues. In DNA form, the CDR3 reads TGTGCCAGCAGCCCCGGGACTAGCGGGGGGGAAGAGACCCAGTACTTC. Its protein product is CASSPGTSGGEETQYF. Together with reference TRBV13 and TRBJ2-5, the CDR3 gives the full variable domain: AAGVIQSPRHLIKEKRETATLKCYPIPRHDTVYWYQQGPGQDPQFLISFYEKMQSDKGSIPDRFSAQQFSDYHSELNMSSLELGDSALYFCASSPGTSGGEETQYFGPGTRLLVL.

The chain employs TRBV5-4 and TRBJ2-2, with D perhaps matching TRBD1 (5 bases). CDR1 and CDR2 (germline): SGHNT, YYREEE (reference sequence). The CDR3 extends over 15 amino acids. Trimming left V 1 base short and J 7 bases short, with 14 bases between. CDR3 DNA sequence: TGTGCCAGCAGCTTGAGGCAGGGAAGGGGCGGGGAGCTGTTTTTT. Translation gives CASSLRQGRGGELFF.

The genes are TRBV6-6 and TRBJ2-5; tentatively, D is TRBD2 (6 bases). The length of the CDR3 is 14 residues. The germline V gene has CDR1 MNHNY and CDR2 SVGAGI (reference sequence). Between the trimmed V and J ends, which lost 7 bases and 0 bases, there was a span of 12 bases. The CDR3 here is CASNLGRYQETQYF. The CDR3 DNA is TGTGCCAGCAACCTGGGGAGGTACCAAGAGACCCAGTACTTC.

The chain combines TRBV7-6 with TRBJ1-2, with TRBD1 as a possible D gene (5 bases). With 6 bases removed from V and 11 bases from J, the gap between germline ends came to 16 bases. The CDR3 is made up of 12 amino acids. From germline, CDR1 is SGHVS and CDR2 FNYEAQ. CDR3 in amino acids: CASSSDGGWYTF. In DNA form, the CDR3 reads TGTGCCAGCAGTTCTGACGGGGGGTGGTACACCTTC.

The chain is built from TRBV9 and TRBJ2-7; D may be TRBD1 or TRBD2 (5 bases each). This CDR3 comprises 13 residues. Germline-derived CDR1 and CDR2 are SGDLS and YYNGEE. V dropped 3 bases and J dropped 5 bases, with 12 bases sitting between them. The CDR3 loop reads CASSAGTSNEQYF. The CDR3 region has the DNA TGTGCCAGCAGCGCCGGGACCTCAAACGAGCAGTACTTC.

J is TRBJ2-1 and V is TRBV4-3, with D maybe TRBD1 (6 bases). This CDR3 is 14 amino acids long. V was clipped by 0 bases and J by 11 bases, with 14 bases between them. Germline lookup yields CDR1 LGHNA and CDR2 YSLEER. The CDR3 sequence: CASSQEAQGQQQFF. As DNA, the CDR3 is TGCGCCAGCAGCCAAGAGGCACAGGGACAACAGCAGTTCTTC.

This chain uses TRBV5-1 with TRBJ1-6, with 10 bases matching TRBD1. Germline-derived CDR1 and CDR2 are SGHRS and YFSETQ. The CDR3 is 15 residues long. V gave up 0 bases and J gave up 10 bases; unmatched junction bases: 4. The CDR3 here is CASSLAETGGSPLHF. CDR3 in DNA: TGCGCCAGCAGCTTGGCCGAGACAGGGGGCTCACCCCTCCACTTT.

This clone has more than one count but fewer than ten. The rearrangement uses TRBV9 and TRBJ2-2; 9 bases agree with TRBD2. Germline V lookup: CDR1 SGDLS, CDR2 YYNGEE. V shed 0 bases and J 5 bases; nucleotides not matched to a gene: 8. The CDR3 is 17 residues long. The CDR3 loop reads CASSVVATSGRTGELFF. CDR3 nucleotides: TGTGCCAGCAGCGTAGTAGCTACTAGCGGGCGTACCGGGGAGCTGTTTTTT.

The chain employs TRBV9 and TRBJ1-1; TRBD1 might be the D (6 bases). CDR1 and CDR2 from the germline V gene are SGDLS and YYNGEE. Deletions cut 5 bases from V and 1 base from J, with 18 bases between. The CDR3 covers 16 residues. CDR3 in amino acids: CASSRDIRGGNTEAFF. CDR3 coding DNA: TGTGCCAGCAGTCGGGACATCCGGGGAGGGAACACTGAAGCTTTCTTT.

V gene TRBV6-1 combines with J gene TRBJ1-1; maybe TRBD1 (5 bases). Germline V lookup: CDR1 MNHNS, CDR2 SASEGT. CDR3 length: 13 residues. V was clipped by 6 bases and J by 3 bases, with 11 bases between them. The CDR3 is CASRLRGDTEAFF. CDR3 coding DNA: TGTGCCAGCAGGCTAAGAGGGGACACTGAAGCTTTCTTT.

The rearrangement uses TRBV6-6 and TRBJ1-6; 7 nucleotides line up with TRBD1. Germline CDR1 is MNHNY and CDR2 is SVGAGI (reference sequence). CDR3 size: 14 residues. The junction had 5 bases not matched to a gene; V was cut back by 6 bases and J by 6 bases. The CDR3 reads CASSRQGGNSPLHF. CDR3 bases: TGTGCCAGCAGCAGACAGGGCGGTAATTCACCCCTCCACTTT.

The V gene is TRBV18, the J gene TRBJ2-7, with 13 bases that match TRBD2. CDR3 size: 17 residues. The germline CDR1 and CDR2 sequences are KGHSH and LQKENI. J lost 1 base, V lost 4 bases, and 7 bases had no gene match. The CDR3 reads CASSRGLAGSQSYEQYF. DNA for the CDR3: TGTGCCAGCTCACGGGGACTAGCGGGGTCCCAGTCCTACGAGCAGTACTTC.

The genes are TRBV19 and TRBJ1-1; D is uncertain. The ends were cut back, 1 base at V and 0 bases at J, with 9 bases in the middle. This CDR3 has 15 residues. The germline gives CDR1 LNHDA, CDR2 SQIVND (reference sequence). This CDR3 is CASSIAISMNTEAFF. The DNA for the CDR3 is TGTGCCAGTAGTATAGCCATCAGCATGAACACTGAAGCTTTCTTT.

The chain couples TRBV7-9 to TRBJ2-7; D is unclear. Trimming left V 5 bases short and J 4 bases short, with 12 bases between. The CDR3 is 13 residues long. In germline, CDR1 is SEHNR, CDR2 FQNEAQ (reference sequence). CDR3 nucleotides: TGTGCCAGCAGCCAAGCCGCGGATTACGAGCAGTACTTC. It specifies CASSQAADYEQYF.

The V and J genes are TRBV18 and TRBJ2-3; possibly TRBD1 for D (7 bases). The length of the CDR3 is 16 residues. Germline V lookup: CDR1 KGHSH, CDR2 LQKENI. Trimming cost V 4 bases and J 2 bases, with 16 bases left between them. The CDR3 nucleotides read TGTGCCAGCTCACTCAGGACAGGAGGGGACACAGATACGCAGTATTTT. This encodes CASSLRTGGDTDTQYF.

This clone has just a few counts. The chain carries TRBV6-1 and TRBJ1-1; a weak D match, TRBD1 (5 bases). This CDR3 comprises 15 residues. V was shortened by 2 bases and J by 5 bases, with 15 bases between the two germline ends. From germline, CDR1 is MNHNS and CDR2 SASEGT. CDR3 sequence reads: CASSEPGLGHTEAFF. The CDR3 nucleotides are TGTGCCAGCAGTGAACCGGGTTTAGGACATACTGAAGCTTTCTTT.

A single count supports this clone. The chain links TRBV30 to TRBJ2-3; 8 bases match TRBD2. The trim removed 2 bases at V and 8 bases at J, leaving 6 bases unmatched. From germline, CDR1 is GTSNPN and CDR2 SVGIG (reference sequence). The CDR3 is 13 amino acids. Here the CDR3 DNA reads TGTGCCTGGAGTAAAGCGGGGGCCGTTACGCAGTATTTT. Its translation: CAWSKAGAVTQYF.

The rearrangement uses TRBV7-3 and TRBJ2-1, with 7 bases fitting TRBD1. The CDR3 sequence is 15 residues long. The V and J ends lost 6 bases and 4 bases, in that order; junction bases with no gene match: 9. CDR1 and CDR2 (germline): SGHTA, FQGTGA. CDR3 coding DNA: TGTGCCAGCAGTCCCTCCATGGGACAGTACAATGAGCAGTTCTTC. The encoded protein is CASSPSMGQYNEQFF. Filled out from reference TRBV7-3 and TRBJ2-1, the complete variable domain reads GAGVSQTPSNKVTEKGKYVELRCDPISGHTALYWYRQSLGQGPEFLIYFQGTGAADDSGLPNDRFFAVRPEGSVSTLKIQRTERGDSAVYLCASSPSMGQYNEQFFGPGTRLTVL.

V and J are TRBV6-4 and TRBJ2-7; no firm D call. The V and J ends lost 3 bases and 3 bases respectively, with 3 bases between them. This CDR3 is 11 amino acids long. Germline V gene data show CDR1 as MRHNA and CDR2 as SNTAGT. CDR3 sequence (DNA): TGTGCCAGCAGTGATGGCTACGAGCAGTACTTC. This sequence encodes CASSDGYEQYF.

The genes are TRBV19 and TRBJ2-1; D is possibly TRBD2 (6 bases). The germline V gene encodes CDR1 LNHDA and CDR2 SQIVND (reference sequence). The CDR3 contains 13 residues. Trimming removed 5 bases from V and 9 bases from J, with 14 bases in between. The CDR3, as DNA: TGTGCCAGTAGTCGGGACTGGTCCTCTGAGCAGTTCTTC. Translation: CASSRDWSSEQFF.

The chain combines TRBV7-2 with TRBJ1-2, with 7 bases matching TRBD1. This CDR3 is built from 15 residues. The V segment lost 5 bases and the J segment 2 bases; nucleotides outside the gene matches: 8. Germline-derived CDR1 and CDR2 are SGHTA and FQGNSA. The CDR3 bases are TGTGCCAGCAGCGCAACCGGGACAGCCAACTATGGCTACACCTTC. Protein sequence: CASSATGTANYGYTF.

The rearrangement joins TRBV10-1 to TRBJ2-5, with 8 positions matching TRBD2. Unmatched junction bases numbered 0, after V lost 2 bases and J lost 4 bases. Germline assignment: CDR1 WNHNN and CDR2 SYGVQD (reference sequence). The CDR3 has 13 amino acids. The CDR3 region has the DNA TGCGCCAGCAGTGAGGCGGGAGGAGAGACCCAGTACTTC. Translated, it gives CASSEAGGETQYF.